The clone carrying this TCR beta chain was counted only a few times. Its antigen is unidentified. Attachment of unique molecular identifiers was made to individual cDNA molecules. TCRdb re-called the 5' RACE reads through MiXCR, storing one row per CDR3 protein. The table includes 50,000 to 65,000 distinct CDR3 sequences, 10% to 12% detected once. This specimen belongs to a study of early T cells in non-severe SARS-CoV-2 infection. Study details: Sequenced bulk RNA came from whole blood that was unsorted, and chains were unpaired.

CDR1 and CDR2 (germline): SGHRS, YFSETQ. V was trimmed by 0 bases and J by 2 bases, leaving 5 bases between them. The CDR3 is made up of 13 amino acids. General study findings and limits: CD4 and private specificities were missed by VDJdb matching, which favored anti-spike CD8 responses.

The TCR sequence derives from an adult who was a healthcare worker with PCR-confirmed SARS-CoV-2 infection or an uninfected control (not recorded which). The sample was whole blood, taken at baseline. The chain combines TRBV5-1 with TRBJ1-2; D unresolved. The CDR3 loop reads CASSLGKNYGYTF. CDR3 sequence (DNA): TGCGCCAGCAGCTTGGGCAAAAACTATGGCTACACCTTC.